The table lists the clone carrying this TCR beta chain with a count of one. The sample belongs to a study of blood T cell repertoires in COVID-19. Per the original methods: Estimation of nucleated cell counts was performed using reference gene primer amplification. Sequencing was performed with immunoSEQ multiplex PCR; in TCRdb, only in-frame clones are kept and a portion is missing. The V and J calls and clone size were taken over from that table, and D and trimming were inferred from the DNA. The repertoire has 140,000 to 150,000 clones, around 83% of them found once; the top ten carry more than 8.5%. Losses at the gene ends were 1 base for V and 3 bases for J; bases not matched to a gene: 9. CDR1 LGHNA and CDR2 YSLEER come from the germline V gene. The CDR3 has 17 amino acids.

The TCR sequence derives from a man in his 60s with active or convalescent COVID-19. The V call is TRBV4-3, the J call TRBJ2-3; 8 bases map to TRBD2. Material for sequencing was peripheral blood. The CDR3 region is CASSQVGGRGGTDTQYF. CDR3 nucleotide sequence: TGCGCCAGCAGCCAAGTCGGGGGCCGGGGGGGTACAGATACGCAGTATTTT.